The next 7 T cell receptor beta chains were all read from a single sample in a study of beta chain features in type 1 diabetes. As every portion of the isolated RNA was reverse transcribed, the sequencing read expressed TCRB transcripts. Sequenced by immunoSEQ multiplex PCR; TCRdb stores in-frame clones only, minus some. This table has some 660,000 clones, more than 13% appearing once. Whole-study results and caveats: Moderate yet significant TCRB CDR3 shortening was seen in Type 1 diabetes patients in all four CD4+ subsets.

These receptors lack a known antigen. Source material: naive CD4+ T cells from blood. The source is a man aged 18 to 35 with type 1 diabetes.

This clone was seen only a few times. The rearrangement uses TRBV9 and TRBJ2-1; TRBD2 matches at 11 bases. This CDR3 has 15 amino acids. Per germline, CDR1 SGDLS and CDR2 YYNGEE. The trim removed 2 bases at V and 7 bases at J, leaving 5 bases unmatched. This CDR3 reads CASSVLAGGLNEQFF. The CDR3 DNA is TGTGCCAGCAGCGTCCTAGCGGGGGGTTTAAATGAGCAGTTCTTC.

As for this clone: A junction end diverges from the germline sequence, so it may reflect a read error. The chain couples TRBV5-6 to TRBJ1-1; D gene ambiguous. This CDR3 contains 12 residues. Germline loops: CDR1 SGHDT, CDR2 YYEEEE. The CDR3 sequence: CASSTRAGHALF. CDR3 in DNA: TGTGCCAGCAGCACCCGGGCGGGCCACGCCCTCTTT. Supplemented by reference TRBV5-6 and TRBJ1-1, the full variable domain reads DAGVTQSPTHLIKTRGQQVTLRCSPKSGHDTVSWYQQALGQGPQFIFQYYEEEERQRGNFPDRFSGHQFPNYSSELNVNALLLGDSALYLCASSTRAGHALFGQGTRLTVV.

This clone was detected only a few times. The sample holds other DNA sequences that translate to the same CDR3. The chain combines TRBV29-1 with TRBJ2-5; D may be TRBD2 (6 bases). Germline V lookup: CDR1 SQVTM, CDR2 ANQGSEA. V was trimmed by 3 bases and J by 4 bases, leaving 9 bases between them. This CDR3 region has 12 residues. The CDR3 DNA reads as TGCAGCGTTGAGGGGGGAGGAGAGACCCAGTACTTC. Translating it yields CSVEGGGETQYF.

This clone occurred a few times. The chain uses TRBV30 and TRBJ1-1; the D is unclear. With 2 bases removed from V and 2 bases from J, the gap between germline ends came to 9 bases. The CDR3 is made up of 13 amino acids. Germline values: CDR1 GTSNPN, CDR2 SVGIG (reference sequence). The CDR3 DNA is TGTGCCTGGAGTCCCGCACATAACACTGAAGCTTTCTTT. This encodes CAWSPAHNTEAFF. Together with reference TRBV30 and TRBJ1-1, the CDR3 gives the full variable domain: SQTIHQWPATLVQPVGSPLSLECTVEGTSNPNLYWYRQAAGRGLQLLFYSVGIGQISSEVPQNLSASRPQDRQFILSSKKLLLSDSGFYLCAWSPAHNTEAFFGQGTRLTVV.

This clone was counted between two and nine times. The CDR3 DNA is TGTGCCAGCAGTTACGGTACTAGCGGGGGCCAGGAGCAGTTCTTC. It encodes CASSYGTSGGQEQFF. This chain uses TRBV6-6 with TRBJ2-1; TRBD2 matches 11 bases. From germline, CDR1 is MNHNY and CDR2 SVGAGI (reference sequence). The CDR3 covers 15 residues. Trimming took 2 bases from V and 10 from J; bases not matched to a gene: 7.

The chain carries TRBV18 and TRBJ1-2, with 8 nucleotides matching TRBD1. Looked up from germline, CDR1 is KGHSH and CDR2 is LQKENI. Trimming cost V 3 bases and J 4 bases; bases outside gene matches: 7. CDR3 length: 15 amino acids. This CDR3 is CASSPGQGEVYGYTF. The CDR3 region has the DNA TGTGCCAGCTCACCCGGACAGGGTGAGGTCTATGGCTACACCTTC.

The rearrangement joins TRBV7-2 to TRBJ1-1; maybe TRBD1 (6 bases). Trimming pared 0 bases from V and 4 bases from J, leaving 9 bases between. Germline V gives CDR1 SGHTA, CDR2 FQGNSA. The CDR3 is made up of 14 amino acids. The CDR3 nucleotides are TGTGCCAGCAGCTTAGCCTTAGGGGGCACTGAAGCTTTCTTT. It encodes CASSLALGGTEAFF.